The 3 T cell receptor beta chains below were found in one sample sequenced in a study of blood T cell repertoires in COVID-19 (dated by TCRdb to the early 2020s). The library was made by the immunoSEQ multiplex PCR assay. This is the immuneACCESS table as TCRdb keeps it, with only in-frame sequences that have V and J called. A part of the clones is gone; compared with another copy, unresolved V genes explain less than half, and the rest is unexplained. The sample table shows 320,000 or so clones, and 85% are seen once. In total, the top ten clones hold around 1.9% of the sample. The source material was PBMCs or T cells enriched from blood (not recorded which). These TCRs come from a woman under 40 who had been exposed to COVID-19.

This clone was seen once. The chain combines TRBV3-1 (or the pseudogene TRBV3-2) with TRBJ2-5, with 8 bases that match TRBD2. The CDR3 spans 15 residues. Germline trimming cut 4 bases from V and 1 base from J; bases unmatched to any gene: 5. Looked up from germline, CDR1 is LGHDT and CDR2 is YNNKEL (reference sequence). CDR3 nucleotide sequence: TGTGCCAGCAGCCGATTAGCGGGAAGCCAAGAGACCCAGTACTTC. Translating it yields CASSRLAGSQETQYF.

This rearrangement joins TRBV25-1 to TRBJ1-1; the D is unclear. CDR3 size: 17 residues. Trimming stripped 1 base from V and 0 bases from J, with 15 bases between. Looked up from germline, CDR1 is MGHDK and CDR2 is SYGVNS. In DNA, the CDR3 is TGTGCCAGCAGTGAATTTATTGGCGGGCTTATGAACACTGAAGCTTTCTTT. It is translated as CASSEFIGGLMNTEAFF. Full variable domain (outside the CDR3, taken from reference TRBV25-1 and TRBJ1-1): EADIYQTPRYLVIGTGKKITLECSQTMGHDKMYWYQQDPGMELHLIHYSYGVNSTEKGDLSSESTVSRIRTEHFPLTLESARPSHTSQYLCASSEFIGGLMNTEAFFGQGTRLTVV.

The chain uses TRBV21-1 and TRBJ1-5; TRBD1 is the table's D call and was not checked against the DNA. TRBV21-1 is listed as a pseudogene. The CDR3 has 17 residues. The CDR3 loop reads CASSKIIWATSNQPQHF. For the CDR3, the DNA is TGTGCCAGCAGCAAAATTATTTGGGCGACGAGCAATCAGCCCCAGCATTTT.